This T cell receptor (beta chain) was captured in a study of cytomegalovirus exposure and HLA in healthy donors. Notes on the study in general: Altogether, some 170 TCR beta chains were recorded as cytomegalovirus-associated. As was reported, the classifier diagnosed cytomegalovirus status with high specificity and sensitivity.

The donors formed part of the roughly 110-subject validation cohort, distinct from the roughly 700-subject first cohort. Some clones are missing from TCRdb's copy, which holds only in-frame ones; the method was immunoSEQ multiplex PCR. The table includes some 54,000 clones, 90% detected once. Germline V gene sequence: CDR1 SGHVS, CDR2 FQNEAQ. The CDR3 loop spans 15 amino acids. V gave up 3 bases and J gave up 5 bases, with 17 bases separating them. Turning to this clone: Its antigen remains unknown.

The chain uses TRBV7-8 and TRBJ2-7, with D tentatively TRBD2 (6 bases). The receptor's source is a man aged 18 to 30 in good health and CMV-seronegative. The sample comprised PBMCs. CDR3 in DNA: TGTGCCAGCAGCTTCATCCCCCACGGAGGGGACGAGCAGTACTTC. It specifies CASSFIPHGGDEQYF.